The TCR beta chain under discussion was sequenced for a study of blood T cells in healthy people across ages. The authors ran a second PCR of 7 to 11 cycles using a sample-barcoded 5' primer and a J-beta primer mix. TCRdb reprocessed the 5' RACE reads with MiXCR, giving one entry per CDR3 protein. The repertoire holds about 1,500,000 distinct CDR3 sequences, with 35% to 45% as singletons. The CDR3 length is 10 residues. Germline V lookup: CDR1 MNHNS, CDR2 SASEGT. V was clipped by 7 bases and J by 15 bases, with 13 bases between them. The TCR comes from a woman between 18 and 29 years old in good health. Material: blood. This chain connects TRBV6-1 to TRBJ2-1; D uncertain. CDR3 nucleotide sequence: TGTGCCAGCATTGGACCCATGTTGTTCTTC. It encodes CASIGPMLFF.